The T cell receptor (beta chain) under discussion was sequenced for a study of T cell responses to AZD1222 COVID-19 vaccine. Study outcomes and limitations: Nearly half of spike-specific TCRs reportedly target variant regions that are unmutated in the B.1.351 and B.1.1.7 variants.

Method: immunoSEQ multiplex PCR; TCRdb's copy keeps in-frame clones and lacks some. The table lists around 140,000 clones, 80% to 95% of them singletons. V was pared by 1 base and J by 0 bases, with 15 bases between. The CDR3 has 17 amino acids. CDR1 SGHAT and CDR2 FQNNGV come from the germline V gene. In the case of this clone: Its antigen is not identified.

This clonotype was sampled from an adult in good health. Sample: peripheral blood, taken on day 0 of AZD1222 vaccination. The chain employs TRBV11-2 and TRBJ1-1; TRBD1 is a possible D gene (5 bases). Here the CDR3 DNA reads TGTGCCAGCAGCTTAGTCCCAAGGAGGGGCCTGAACACTGAAGCTTTCTTT. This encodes CASSLVPRRGLNTEAFF. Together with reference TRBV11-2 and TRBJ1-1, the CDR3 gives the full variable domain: EAGVAQSPRYKIIEKRQSVAFWCNPISGHATLYWYQQILGQGPKLLIQFQNNGVVDDSQLPKDRFSAERLKGVDSTLKIQPAKLEDSAVYLCASSLVPRRGLNTEAFFGQGTRLTVV.